Below are 7 T cell receptor beta chains sequenced from a single sample in a study of blood T cell repertoires in COVID-19. TCRdb's table, derived via immunoSEQ multiplex PCR, lists solely in-frame clones and lacks some. Of 55,000 to 75,000 clones listed, about 81% are singletons. The sample was peripheral blood. The source is a human donor in a cohort sampled during active COVID-19.

The chain joins TRBV18 to TRBJ1-2; no firm D call. V was clipped by 0 bases and J by 4 bases, with 6 bases between them. Germline V gene data show CDR1 as KGHSH and CDR2 as LQKENI. The CDR3 has 13 amino acids. The CDR3 loop is CASSPPSGYGYTF. The CDR3 nucleotides are TGTGCCAGCTCACCACCGTCCGGCTATGGCTACACCTTC.

CDR3 loop: CASSLSRPGTASSYEQYF. The CDR3 nucleotides are TGTGCCAGCAGTTTATCTCGCCCCGGGACAGCGAGCTCCTACGAGCAGTACTTC. This rearrangement joins TRBV27 to TRBJ2-7; TRBD1 matches at 7 bases. The CDR3 has 18 amino acids. V dropped 0 bases and J dropped 0; count of bases not matched to a gene: 11. CDR1 MNHEY and CDR2 SMNVEV come from the germline V gene (reference sequence).

The chain links TRBV6-5 to TRBJ1-2, with a weak D call TRBD1 (5 bases). This CDR3 comprises 12 residues. The V gene lost 5 bases and the J gene lost 8 bases, with 12 bases spanning the gap. CDR1 is MNHEY and CDR2 is SVGAGI in the germline V gene. CDR3 protein: CASSHLEGGYTF. CDR3 DNA: TGTGCCAGCAGTCACCTGGAGGGGGGCTACACCTTC.

V is TRBV4-1 and J is TRBJ2-2, with D hard to call. CDR3 length: 16 amino acids. Germline V gene lookup returns CDR1 MGHRA and CDR2 YSYEKL. Trimming took 1 base from V and 7 from J, leaving 16 bases between them. This CDR3 is CASSQGPSRVGGELFF. The CDR3 DNA is TGCGCCAGCAGCCAAGGTCCTTCACGAGTTGGCGGGGAGCTGTTTTTT.

V and J are TRBV6-6 and TRBJ2-7, with a weak D call TRBD1 (6 bases). Germline V lookup: CDR1 MNHNY, CDR2 SVGAGI (reference sequence). V gave up 6 bases and J gave up 4 bases, with 7 bases separating them. This CDR3 has 11 amino acids. The CDR3 DNA is TGTGCCAGCAGCACAGGGTACGAGCAGTACTTC. Its protein is CASSTGYEQYF.

J is TRBJ2-7 and V is TRBV27, with D unresolved. Deletions cut 5 bases from V and 5 bases from J, with 13 bases between. CDR3 length: 13 amino acids. Per germline, CDR1 MNHEY and CDR2 SMNVEV (reference sequence). The CDR3 DNA follows: TGTGCCAGCAGTACTAACCCCCTCCACGAGCAGTACTTC. Amino acid sequence: CASSTNPLHEQYF.

This sequence joins TRBV5-4 and TRBJ2-7, with no clear D. The CDR3 is 14 amino acids. Germline CDR1 is SGHNT and CDR2 is YYREEE (reference sequence). V lost 4 bases and J 0 bases, leaving 11 bases between the germline ends. CDR3 residues: CASSVAEDSYEQYF. CDR3 coding DNA: TGTGCCAGCAGCGTAGCCGAAGACTCCTACGAGCAGTACTTC. Drawing the rest from reference TRBV5-4 and TRBJ2-7, the complete variable domain is ETGVTQSPTHLIKTRGQQVTLRCSSQSGHNTVSWYQQALGQGPQFIFQYYREEENGRGNFPPRFSGLQFPNYSSELNVNALELDDSALYLCASSVAEDSYEQYFGPGTRLTVT.